These 30 T cell receptor beta chains were sequenced from one sample in a study of T cells in Graves' hyperthyroidism and ophthalmopathy. Researchers took RNA transcripts and amplified the TCR beta CDR3 regions from them. Primed by the HTBI set, a first-round RT-PCR was run on the TCR CDR3. TCRdb re-analysed the multiplex PCR reads in MiXCR, keeping a single row per CDR3 protein. The data hold around 190,000 distinct CDR3 sequences, with more than 15% observed a single time. The sequenced sample consisted of blood. Receptors originate from a woman aged 45-65 years with Graves' hyperthyroidism.

This clonotype was picked up many times. The chain joins TRBV19 to TRBJ1-1; 7 bases map to TRBD1. J was trimmed by 5 bases and V by 6 bases; bases with no gene match: 6. CDR3 size: 13 residues. Germline lookup yields CDR1 LNHDA and CDR2 SQIVND (reference sequence). The CDR3, as DNA: TGTGCCAGTAGATCAACACAGGGGACTGAAGCTTTCTTT. Translation gives CASRSTQGTEAFF. Drawing the rest from reference TRBV19 and TRBJ1-1, the complete variable domain is DGGITQSPKYLFRKEGQNVTLSCEQNLNHDAMYWYRQDPGQGLRLIYYSQIVNDFQKGDIAEGYSVSREKKESFPLTVTSAQKNPTAFYLCASRSTQGTEAFFGQGTRLTVV.

This clonotype was counted ten times or more. This chain uses TRBV7-2 with TRBJ1-4; D remains ambiguous. This CDR3 is built from 14 residues. Germline lookup yields CDR1 SGHTA and CDR2 FQGNSA. Trimming pared 1 base from V and 1 base from J, leaving 4 bases between. Here the CDR3 reads CASSLGGTNEKLFF. In DNA, the CDR3 is TGTGCCAGCAGCTTAGGGGGAACTAATGAAAAACTGTTTTTT.

This clonotype was counted a few times. This may stem from a read error, because a much larger clone lies one nucleotide away. The J gene is TRBJ1-1, the V gene TRBV6-2 or TRBV6-3, with no clear D. The CDR3 loop spans 13 amino acids. Germline CDR1 reads MNHEY; CDR2 reads SVGEGT. The CDR3 bases are TGTGCCAGCAGTTATCGGTACGGCACTGAAACTTTCTTT. It is translated as CASSYRYGTETFF.

Worth noting for this clonotype: Just one base apart from a much larger clone, this may be a read error. The chain has TRBV20-1 and TRBJ1-5; D is uncertain. Trimming took off 6 bases at V and 3 bases at J, with 12 bases between the two ends. Germline lookup yields CDR1 DFQATT and CDR2 SNEGSKA (reference sequence). The CDR3 consists of 13 residues. The CDR3 protein is CSAAYGYNQPQHF. CDR3 nucleotides: TGCAGTGCCGCATACGGCTACAATCAGCCCCAGCATTTT.

The chain couples TRBV6-1 to TRBJ1-1; no firm D call. The V end was cut by 8 bases, the J end by 6 bases, with 16 bases between. CDR1 is MNHNS and CDR2 is SASEGT in the germline V gene. CDR3 length equals 13 residues. CDR3 coding DNA: TGTGCCAGCTCCTCCCACATCTCCTCTGAAGCTTTCTTT. It is translated as CASSSHISSEAFF.

Many counts were recorded for this clonotype. The V gene is TRBV2, the J gene TRBJ2-7; 8 nucleotides align to TRBD1. Germline V gene data show CDR1 as SNHLY and CDR2 as FYNNEI. V trimming: 3 bases; J trimming: 3 bases; junction bases outside the gene matches: 7. The length of the CDR3 is 15 residues. This chain's CDR3 is CASSDTGTGLYEQYF. The CDR3 DNA reads as TGTGCCAGCAGTGACACCGGGACAGGACTCTACGAGCAGTACTTC.

In this sample, this clonotype turned up many times. Here the CDR3 DNA reads TGTGCCAGCTCACCGAATAACAATGAGCAGTTCTTC. Its protein product is CASSPNNNEQFF. This chain joins TRBV18 and TRBJ2-1; unclear D gene. Germline lookup yields CDR1 KGHSH and CDR2 LQKENI. V lost 3 bases to trimming and J lost 5 bases, with 5 bases between them. The CDR3 runs 12 residues.

The rearrangement links TRBV7-3 to TRBJ2-5, with TRBD2 matching 13 bases. The CDR3 has 18 amino acids. Germline V gene sequence: CDR1 SGHTA, CDR2 FQGTGA. Germline trimming cut 3 bases from V and 2 bases from J; bases unmatched to any gene: 9. The CDR3 nucleotides are TGTGCCAGCAGCTTTTACATCGGGACTAGCGGGGAGCAAGAGACCCAGTACTTC. Protein product: CASSFYIGTSGEQETQYF.

This clonotype was observed at least ten times. In DNA, the CDR3 is TGTGCCACCAGTGGCCGGGGCAAGAACACTGAAGCTTTCTTT. It specifies CATSGRGKNTEAFF. V gene TRBV24-1 combines with J gene TRBJ1-1, with TRBD1 as a possible D gene (5 bases). V lost 5 bases to trimming and J lost 1 base, with 10 bases between them. Germline lookup yields CDR1 KGHDR and CDR2 SFDVKD. This CDR3 is 14 amino acids long.

This clonotype appeared a few times. The chain uses TRBV5-1 and TRBJ1-4; TRBD1 is a possible D gene (6 bases). Germline CDR1 and CDR2: SGHRS and YFSETQ. The CDR3 spans 16 residues. The V and J ends lost 0 bases and 1 base respectively, with 10 bases between them. DNA of the CDR3: TGCGCCAGCAGCTTGGCCTCGACAGGAACTAATGAAAAACTGTTTTTT. Translated: CASSLASTGTNEKLFF. Together with reference TRBV5-1 and TRBJ1-4, the CDR3 gives the full variable domain: KAGVTQTPRYLIKTRGQQVTLSCSPISGHRSVSWYQQTPGQGLQFLFEYFSETQRNKGNFPGRFSGRQFSNSRSEMNVSTLELGDSALYLCASSLASTGTNEKLFFGSGTQLSVL.

The chain recombines TRBV11-1 with TRBJ2-1; no firm D call. This CDR3 has 16 residues. V was shortened by 5 bases and J by 0 bases, with 14 bases between the two germline ends. Germline values: CDR1 SGHAT, CDR2 FQDESV (reference sequence). CDR3 DNA: TGTGCCAGCAGCCGAACGGGCGGAAGCTCCTACAATGAGCAGTTCTTC. The encoded protein is CASSRTGGSSYNEQFF.

V and J are TRBV2 and TRBJ2-5; 13 bases align to TRBD2. V lost 6 bases to trimming and J lost 4 bases; unmatched junction nucleotides: 5. Germline V lookup: CDR1 SNHLY, CDR2 FYNNEI. There are 15 residues in the CDR3. CDR3 residues: CASSGGLAGRETQYF. Here the CDR3 DNA reads TGTGCCAGCAGCGGGGGACTAGCGGGGAGAGAGACCCAGTACTTC. Combining the CDR3 with reference TRBV2 and TRBJ2-5 gives the whole variable domain EPEVTQTPSHQVTQMGQEVILRCVPISNHLYFYWYRQILGQKVEFLVSFYNNEISEKSEIFDDQFSVERPDGSNFTLKIRSTKLEDSAMYFCASSGGLAGRETQYFGPGTRLLVL.

This clonotype was observed a few times. This chain uses TRBV7-9 with TRBJ2-5, with 7 bases identical to TRBD2. The CDR3 loop spans 14 amino acids. Germline V gives CDR1 SEHNR, CDR2 FQNEAQ (reference sequence). V was pared by 2 bases and J by 5 bases, with 5 bases of the junction left unmatched. The CDR3 DNA reads TGTGCCAGCAGCTTAAATTCCGGGGGGGAGACCCAGTACTTC. Its protein product is CASSLNSGGETQYF. Using reference TRBV7-9 and TRBJ2-5 for the parts outside the CDR3, the full variable domain is DTGVSQNPRHKITKRGQNVTFRCDPISEHNRLYWYRQTLGQGPEFLTYFQNEAQLEKSRLLSDRFSAERPKGSFSTLEIQRTEQGDSAMYLCASSLNSGGETQYFGPGTRLLVL.

The rearrangement links TRBV6-1 to TRBJ1-2; the D is unclear. The germline gives CDR1 MNHNS, CDR2 SASEGT. The CDR3 is 15 amino acids. V lost 8 bases, J lost 0 bases, and 16 bases lay in between. CDR3 residues: CASHEGPLANYGYTF. Here the CDR3 DNA reads TGTGCCAGCCATGAGGGCCCGTTAGCTAACTATGGCTACACCTTC.

The chain recombines TRBV2 with TRBJ2-5; either TRBD1 or TRBD2 may fit D (6 bases each). Germline V gives CDR1 SNHLY, CDR2 FYNNEI. V dropped 4 bases and J dropped 4 bases, with 19 bases sitting between them. The CDR3 consists of 16 residues. CDR3 amino acids: CASSVDGGRFGETQYF. The CDR3 DNA reads TGTGCCAGCAGTGTAGATGGGGGGCGCTTCGGAGAGACCCAGTACTTC. Full variable domain (missing parts from reference TRBV2 and TRBJ2-5): EPEVTQTPSHQVTQMGQEVILRCVPISNHLYFYWYRQILGQKVEFLVSFYNNEISEKSEIFDDQFSVERPDGSNFTLKIRSTKLEDSAMYFCASSVDGGRFGETQYFGPGTRLLVL.

This clonotype was counted ten times or more. J is TRBJ2-7 and V is TRBV5-4; D not resolved. This CDR3 comprises 14 residues. Germline-derived CDR1 and CDR2 are SGHNT and YYREEE (reference sequence). V was shortened by 0 bases and J by 1 base, with 8 bases between the two germline ends. For the CDR3, the DNA is TGTGCCAGCAGCTTGGTAGGCAAGTCCTACGAGCAGTACTTC. Translated, it gives CASSLVGKSYEQYF.

The CDR3 sequence: CAWSGLAGGDEQFF. The DNA of the CDR3 is TGTGCCTGGAGTGGACTAGCGGGAGGGGATGAGCAGTTCTTC. The chain has TRBV30 and TRBJ2-1, with 14 bases fitting TRBD2. V dropped 1 base and J dropped 8; count of bases not matched to a gene: 1. CDR3 size: 14 residues. Germline V gives CDR1 GTSNPN, CDR2 SVGIG (reference sequence).

This clonotype was observed at least ten times. CDR3 sequence (DNA): TGTGCCAGCAGCCCCTCGGACAGGGGGCGGTACGAGCAGTACTTC. Translating it yields CASSPSDRGRYEQYF. The J gene is TRBJ2-7, the V gene TRBV3-1; 11 bases map to TRBD1. There are 15 residues in the CDR3. Germline-derived CDR1 and CDR2 are LGHDT and YNNKEL (reference sequence). J lost 4 bases, V lost 4 bases, and 6 bases had no gene match.

This clonotype was counted ten times or more. The chain is built from TRBV28 and TRBJ1-5; a possible D gene is TRBD1 (6 bases). This CDR3 contains 14 residues. Germline values: CDR1 MDHEN, CDR2 SYDVKM. Trimming took off 3 bases at V and 6 bases at J, with 12 bases between the two ends. The CDR3 loop is CASSFAGRGQPQHF. The CDR3 region has the DNA TGTGCCAGCAGTTTTGCGGGCAGGGGTCAGCCCCAGCATTTT. The full variable domain, its missing parts supplied by reference TRBV28 and TRBJ1-5, is DVKVTQSSRYLVKRTGEKVFLECVQDMDHENMFWYRQDPGLGLRLIYFSYDVKMKEKGDIPEGYSVSREKKERFSLILESASTNQTSMYLCASSFAGRGQPQHFGDGTRLSIL.

The chain recombines TRBV20-1 with TRBJ1-2; D call uncertain. The germline V gene encodes CDR1 DFQATT and CDR2 SNEGSKA (reference sequence). Deletions cut 3 bases from V and 3 bases from J, with 20 bases between. There are 16 residues in the CDR3. Here the CDR3 DNA reads TGCAGTGCTAGGCCCCCCGGGGTCATTGTTGACTATGGCTACACCTTC. Protein product: CSARPPGVIVDYGYTF.

The chain is built from TRBV11-1 and TRBJ2-3; 15 bases fit TRBD2. The CDR3 length is 17 residues. The J segment lost 3 bases and the V segment lost 5 bases, leaving 6 bases of the junction unmatched. The germline V gene encodes CDR1 SGHAT and CDR2 FQDESV (reference sequence). The CDR3 DNA follows: TGTGCCAGCAGCCCGGGACTAGCGGGAGGCGTAACAGATACGCAGTATTTT. It yields the protein CASSPGLAGGVTDTQYF.

This clonotype came up many times. The chain combines TRBV5-1 with TRBJ1-4; 8 bases line up with TRBD1. The CDR3 is made up of 17 amino acids. V gave up 2 bases and J gave up 4 bases; unmatched junction bases: 10. Germline values: CDR1 SGHRS, CDR2 YFSETQ. CDR3 sequence reads: CASSFLGQGSYNEKLFF. In nucleotides, the CDR3 is TGCGCCAGCAGCTTCCTTGGACAGGGATCCTATAATGAAAAACTGTTTTTT.

This clonotype showed up many times. The chain links TRBV9 to TRBJ2-7; 7 bases are shared with TRBD1. V was pared by 0 bases and J by 0 bases, with 3 bases of the junction left unmatched. Germline CDR1 SGDLS, CDR2 YYNGEE. The CDR3 is 15 amino acids. The CDR3 sequence is CASSVGDSHSYEQYF. The CDR3 nucleotides are TGTGCCAGCAGCGTAGGGGACAGTCACTCCTACGAGCAGTACTTC.

In regard to this clonotype: The junction does not match germline at one end; this may be a read error. The chain employs TRBV12-3 or TRBV12-4 and TRBJ2-3, with a possible D match to TRBD2 (6 bases). The CDR3 extends over 14 amino acids. The DNA of the CDR3 is TGTGCCAGCAGTCTAGCGATGCCCCCAGATACGCAGTATTTT. Translating it yields CASSLAMPPDTQYF.

This chain connects TRBV28 to TRBJ2-5; 15 bases fit TRBD2. The germline V gene encodes CDR1 MDHEN and CDR2 SYDVKM. This CDR3 has 18 residues. The trim removed 5 bases at V and 5 bases at J, leaving 12 bases unmatched. CDR3 in DNA: TGTGCCAGCAGTCCCCAACTCGGACTAGCGGGAGGGGGGGAGACCCAGTACTTC. Translation gives CASSPQLGLAGGGETQYF.

This clonotype was seen ten or more times. CDR3 nucleotide sequence: TGTGCCAGCAGTCCCCACGGGGCTCGAACCGGGGAGCTGTTTTTT. Its translation: CASSPHGARTGELFF. The chain uses TRBV28 and TRBJ2-2; D is tentatively TRBD1 or TRBD2 (5 bases each). The CDR3 runs 15 residues. From germline, CDR1 is MDHEN and CDR2 SYDVKM. The V end was cut by 5 bases, the J end by 5 bases, with 15 bases between.

In this sample, this clonotype turned up many times. The V call is TRBV10-3, the J call TRBJ1-1, with D unresolved. V was trimmed by 3 bases and J by 1 base, leaving 9 bases between them. Germline V gene data show CDR1 as ENHRY and CDR2 as SYGVKD. The CDR3 is 14 amino acids. The CDR3 here is CAISELMENTEAFF. CDR3 DNA: TGTGCCATCAGTGAATTAATGGAGAACACTGAAGCTTTCTTT.

This clonotype showed up many times. The CDR3 bases are TGTGCCAGCAGCCCATACCCTGGAAACACCATATATTTT. Its translation is CASSPYPGNTIYF. The chain links TRBV12-3 or TRBV12-4 to TRBJ1-3; D gene unclear. The CDR3 sequence is 13 residues long. V lost 6 bases to trimming and J lost 2 bases, with 8 bases between them.

This chain uses TRBV6-5 with TRBJ2-7; D tentatively reads TRBD1 or TRBD2 (6 bases each). The V and J ends lost 1 base and 3 bases respectively, with 13 bases between them. From germline, CDR1 is MNHEY and CDR2 SVGAGI. The CDR3 has 15 residues. The CDR3 spells CASSYLTGALYEQYF. The CDR3 DNA sequence: TGTGCCAGCAGTTACTTGACGGGGGCACTCTACGAGCAGTACTTC.

The chain carries TRBV20-1 and TRBJ2-1; either TRBD1 or TRBD2 may supply D (5 bases each). V dropped 3 bases and J dropped 7 bases, with 22 bases sitting between them. The CDR3 is 16 residues long. Germline-derived CDR1 and CDR2 are DFQATT and SNEGSKA (reference sequence). The CDR3 region is CSASEPRLPEGNEQFF. CDR3 nucleotide sequence: TGCAGTGCTAGCGAACCAAGGCTACCCGAGGGGAATGAGCAGTTCTTC.